The clone carrying this T cell receptor (beta chain) was seen a few times. Its antigen is still unknown. This entry comes from a study of naive and memory T cell subsets. The CDR3 consists of 15 residues. Trimming cost V 7 bases and J 3 bases, with 17 bases left between them. Germline CDR1 is SGHAT and CDR2 is FQNNGV. Findings and caveats of the study: In CD4 and CD8 cells, diversity dropped from naive through EMRA.

Two oligonucleotides, mixed equimolar, formed the beta constant-region primer covering TRBC1 and TRBC2. Ligated cDNA was amplified by four rounds of PCR with nested alpha and beta constant-region primers and SP2. The cDNA 3' end received a ligated single-stranded oligonucleotide carrying the SP2 primer and a 12-nucleotide UMI. TCRdb re-analysed the UMI-ligation and nested PCR reads in MiXCR, keeping a single row per CDR3 protein. Here the sample spans about 120,000 distinct CDR3 sequences, 36% being singletons. The sample comprised central memory CD4+ T cells from blood. The receptor's source is a human donor in good health. The rearrangement joins TRBV11-2 to TRBJ2-3, with D perhaps matching TRBD1 (6 bases). CDR3: CASTRAGVYTDTQYF. CDR3 coding DNA: TGTGCCAGCACCAGAGCAGGGGTCTATACAGATACGCAGTATTTT.